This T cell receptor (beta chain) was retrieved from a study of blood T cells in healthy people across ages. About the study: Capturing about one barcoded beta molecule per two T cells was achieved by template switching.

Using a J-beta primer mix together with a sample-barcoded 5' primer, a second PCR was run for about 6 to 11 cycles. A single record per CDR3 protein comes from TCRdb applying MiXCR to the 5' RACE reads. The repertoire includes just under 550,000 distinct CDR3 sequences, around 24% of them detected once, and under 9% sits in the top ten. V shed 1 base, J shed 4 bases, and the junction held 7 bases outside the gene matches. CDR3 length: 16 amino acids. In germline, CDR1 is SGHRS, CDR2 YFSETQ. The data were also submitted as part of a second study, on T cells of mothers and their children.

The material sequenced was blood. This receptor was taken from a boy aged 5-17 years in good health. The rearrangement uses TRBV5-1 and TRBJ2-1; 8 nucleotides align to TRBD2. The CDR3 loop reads CASSLTVAGTYNEQFF. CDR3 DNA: TGCGCCAGCAGCTTGACGGTAGCGGGGACTTACAATGAGCAGTTCTTC.